The 19 T cell receptor beta chains in this list originate from one sample, sequenced in a study of HIV-infected patients and healthy controls. TCRdb redid the calling of the 5' RACE reads with MiXCR, one entry per CDR3 protein. In the table there are about 67,000 distinct CDR3 sequences, roughly a sixth of which are singletons. The sample taken for sequencing was CD4+ T cells from blood. The receptors here all came from a human donor in good health.

This clonotype was seen a few times. This rearrangement joins TRBV20-1 to TRBJ1-2; 8 bases align to TRBD1. V shed 0 bases, J shed 7 bases, and the junction held 4 bases outside the gene matches. The CDR3 has 13 amino acids. CDR1 is DFQATT, CDR2 SNEGSKA, per germline (reference sequence). The CDR3 DNA sequence: TGCAGTGCTAGAGATCAGGGGGCGTTTGGCTACACCTTC. It encodes CSARDQGAFGYTF.

This clonotype has only a few counts. The chain links TRBV2 to TRBJ2-5; D remains ambiguous. The V gene's germline CDR1 is SNHLY and CDR2 FYNNEI. The CDR3 runs to 11 residues. V gave up 6 bases and J gave up 2 bases, with 4 bases separating them. CDR3 sequence: CASRLQETQYF. In DNA form, the CDR3 reads TGTGCCAGCAGGTTACAAGAGACCCAGTACTTC. Based on the CDR3 plus reference TRBV2 and TRBJ2-5, the full variable domain is EPEVTQTPSHQVTQMGQEVILRCVPISNHLYFYWYRQILGQKVEFLVSFYNNEISEKSEIFDDQFSVERPDGSNFTLKIRSTKLEDSAMYFCASRLQETQYFGPGTRLLVL.

The J gene is TRBJ2-5, the V gene TRBV4-3, with D uncertain. Germline-derived CDR1 and CDR2 are LGHNA and YSLEER. The CDR3 contains 13 residues. V lost 1 base, J lost 7 bases, and 10 bases lay in between. The DNA for the CDR3 is TGCGCCAGCAGCCAAGCCCCACGAAGGACCCAGTACTTC. This translates into CASSQAPRRTQYF.

This clonotype was found a few times. The chain employs TRBV7-8 and TRBJ1-5; D possibly corresponds to TRBD1 (6 bases). Germline CDR1 reads SGHVS; CDR2 reads FQNEAQ. Trimming pared 4 bases from V and 6 bases from J, leaving 13 bases between. The CDR3 sequence is 14 residues long. The CDR3 is CASSSQGISQPQHF. Here the CDR3 DNA reads TGTGCCAGCAGCTCTCAGGGGATCAGTCAGCCCCAGCATTTT.

This clonotype has only one observation. V usage is TRBV4-2 and J usage is TRBJ1-3, with D maybe TRBD1 (5 bases). CDR1 is LGHNA and CDR2 is YNFKEQ in the germline V gene. The CDR3 runs to 18 residues. With 0 bases removed from V and 0 bases from J, the gap between germline ends came to 15 bases. Written as DNA, the CDR3 is TGTGCCAGCAGCCAAGATCTAGGACACAGTTCCTCTGGAAACACCATATATTTT. As protein: CASSQDLGHSSSGNTIYF.

This clonotype was counted only a few times. J is TRBJ2-1 and V is TRBV7-8, with 8 bases lining up with TRBD2. V shed 5 bases, J shed 6 bases, and the junction held 9 bases outside the gene matches. The CDR3 is 15 residues long. Per the germline V gene, CDR1 is SGHVS and CDR2 is FQNEAQ. This chain's CDR3 is CASSLSLAAANEQFF. The CDR3 DNA is TGTGCCAGCAGCCTCTCACTAGCGGCCGCCAATGAGCAGTTCTTC.

This clonotype was detected a few times. V is TRBV20-1 and J is TRBJ2-5; 8 positions agree with TRBD2. The CDR3 is 14 amino acids. Trimming at V came to 5 bases and at J to 1 base, leaving 6 bases not matched to a gene. The germline gives CDR1 DFQATT, CDR2 SNEGSKA (reference sequence). CDR3 DNA: TGCAGTGCTGCCGCGGGGGGCCGCCAAGAGACCCAGTACTTC. Its translation: CSAAAGGRQETQYF.

This clonotype was counted between two and nine times. This chain links TRBV29-1 with TRBJ1-1; 7 nucleotides match TRBD1. V was pared by 7 bases and J by 6 bases, with 8 bases of the junction left unmatched. This CDR3 comprises 12 residues. Germline V gene sequence: CDR1 SQVTM, CDR2 ANQGSEA. For the CDR3, the DNA is TGCAGCGGGAAAAAGGGGGCCCCTGAAGCTTTCTTT. Translated: CSGKKGAPEAFF.

The sample holds many counts of this clonotype. The chain uses TRBV29-1 and TRBJ2-3, with a weak D call TRBD1 (5 bases). The V end lost 1 base, the J end lost 2 bases, and 7 bases lay between the germline ends. The CDR3 loop spans 13 amino acids. The germline V gene has CDR1 SQVTM and CDR2 ANQGSEA. Here the CDR3 reads CSVEVGATDTQYF. The CDR3 nucleotides read TGCAGCGTTGAAGTAGGGGCCACAGATACGCAGTATTTT.

This chain links TRBV6-1 with TRBJ2-3; 16 bases align to TRBD2. V was pared by 4 bases and J by 2 bases, with 9 bases of the junction left unmatched. CDR1 and CDR2 (germline): MNHNS, SASEGT. This CDR3 is 19 amino acids long. CDR3 DNA sequence: TGTGCCAGCAGTGGGGGGACTAGCGGGGGGGCCGGCTACACAGATACGCAGTATTTT. It encodes CASSGGTSGGAGYTDTQYF.

The chain is built from TRBV7-2 and TRBJ2-7; D not resolved. This CDR3 region has 11 residues. The germline CDR1 and CDR2 sequences are SGHTA and FQGNSA. V dropped 1 base and J dropped 6 bases, with 4 bases sitting between them. The CDR3 is CASSLGAEQYF. CDR3 nucleotide sequence: TGTGCCAGCAGCTTAGGTGCCGAGCAGTACTTC.

This clonotype has only a few counts. The J gene is TRBJ1-4, the V gene TRBV27; D perhaps matches TRBD1 (6 bases). The CDR3 is 18 residues long. Trimming shortened V by 5 bases and J by 0 bases, and 19 bases separated the two germline ends. CDR1 and CDR2 from the germline V gene are MNHEY and SMNVEV (reference sequence). The CDR3 here is CASSKGPPRGTTNEKLFF. In nucleotides, the CDR3 is TGTGCCAGCAGTAAAGGACCGCCGAGGGGGACAACTAATGAAAAACTGTTTTTT.

The table lists this clonotype with a few counts. The chain couples TRBV14 to TRBJ1-3; D gene ambiguous. V lost 4 bases and J 3 bases, leaving 7 bases between the germline ends. From germline, CDR1 is SGHDN and CDR2 FVKESK. The CDR3 length is 13 residues. CDR3 in amino acids: CASSRPGGNTIYF. The CDR3, as DNA: TGTGCCAGCAGCCGGCCAGGTGGAAACACCATATATTTT.

The sample holds many counts of this clonotype. The chain links TRBV5-1 to TRBJ1-3; TRBD1 matches at 12 bases. CDR3 length equals 17 residues. Trimming at V came to 4 bases and at J to 0 bases, leaving 5 bases not matched to a gene. Germline CDR1 and CDR2: SGHRS and YFSETQ. CDR3 amino acids: CASSPGTGGASGNTIYF. DNA of the CDR3: TGCGCCAGCAGCCCTGGGACAGGGGGCGCCTCTGGAAACACCATATATTTT.

V usage is TRBV4-1 and J usage is TRBJ2-3; 7 bases agree with TRBD2. CDR1 is MGHRA and CDR2 is YSYEKL in the germline V gene. CDR3 size: 17 residues. V lost 0 bases and J lost 2; bases outside the gene matches: 8. CDR3 region: CASSQDSGLDFTDTQYF. The CDR3 DNA follows: TGCGCCAGCAGCCAAGATAGTGGACTAGATTTCACAGATACGCAGTATTTT.

The table lists this clonotype with many counts. This rearrangement joins TRBV9 to TRBJ2-2; the D gene is possibly TRBD1 (5 bases). V lost 2 bases and J lost 6, with 23 bases in between. There are 18 residues in the CDR3. Germline CDR1 is SGDLS and CDR2 is YYNGEE. CDR3 bases: TGTGCCAGCAGCGTGGCCGACAGATCGGTGGCTCTCTCCGGGGAGCTGTTTTTT. Translation gives CASSVADRSVALSGELFF.

This clonotype appeared many times. The rearrangement uses TRBV30 and TRBJ2-5; tentative D call: TRBD1 (5 bases). Germline CDR1 and CDR2: GTSNPN and SVGIG (reference sequence). The V gene lost 0 bases and the J gene lost 3 bases, with 11 bases spanning the gap. This CDR3 is 14 amino acids long. The CDR3 loop reads CAWSVGPTEETQYF. CDR3 bases: TGTGCCTGGAGTGTGGGGCCGACAGAAGAGACCCAGTACTTC.

The chain employs TRBV19 and TRBJ1-1; 8 bases line up with TRBD1. With V trimmed by 2 bases and J by 5 bases, 10 bases remained unmatched. Germline CDR1 LNHDA, CDR2 SQIVND (reference sequence). The CDR3 has 16 amino acids. Written as DNA, the CDR3 is TGTGCCAGTAGTATACGCCCGCAGGGGGCAGGGACTGAAGCTTTCTTT. Residues: CASSIRPQGAGTEAFF.

This clonotype was observed a handful of times. The chain joins TRBV7-2 to TRBJ2-7, with a possible D match to TRBD1 (5 bases). Germline V gene data show CDR1 as SGHTA and CDR2 as FQGNSA. Trimming took 5 bases from V and 4 from J, leaving 15 bases between them. This CDR3 region has 14 residues. The CDR3 nucleotides read TGTGCCAGCAGCCCACAACGACAGTTTTACGAGCAGTACTTC. Protein sequence: CASSPQRQFYEQYF. Using reference TRBV7-2 and TRBJ2-7 for the parts outside the CDR3, the full variable domain is GAGVSQSPSNKVTEKGKDVELRCDPISGHTALYWYRQSLGQGLEFLIYFQGNSAPDKSGLPSDRFSAERTGGSVSTLTIQRTQQEDSAVYLCASSPQRQFYEQYFGPGTRLTVT.